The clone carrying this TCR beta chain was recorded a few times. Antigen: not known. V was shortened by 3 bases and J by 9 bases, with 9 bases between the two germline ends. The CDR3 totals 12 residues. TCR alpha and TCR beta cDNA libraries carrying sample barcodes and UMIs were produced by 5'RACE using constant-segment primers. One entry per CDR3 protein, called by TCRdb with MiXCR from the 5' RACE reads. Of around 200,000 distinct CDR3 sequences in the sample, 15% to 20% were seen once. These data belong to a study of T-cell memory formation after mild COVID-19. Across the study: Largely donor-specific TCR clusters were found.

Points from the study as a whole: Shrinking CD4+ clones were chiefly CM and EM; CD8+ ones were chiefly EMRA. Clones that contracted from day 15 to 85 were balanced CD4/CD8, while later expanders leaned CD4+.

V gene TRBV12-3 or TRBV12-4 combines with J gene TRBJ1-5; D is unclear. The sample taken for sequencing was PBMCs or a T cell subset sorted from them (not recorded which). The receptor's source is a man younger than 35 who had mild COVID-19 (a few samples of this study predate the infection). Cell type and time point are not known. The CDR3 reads CASSFFGPPQHF. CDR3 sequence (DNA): TGTGCCAGCAGTTTTTTTGGCCCGCCCCAGCATTTT.